The 27 T cell receptor beta chains reported below all come from one sample, sequenced in a study of T-cell reconstitution after alpha-beta-depleted transplantation in children. Unique molecular identifiers were built into the TCRbeta library. From the PCR reads, TCRdb called clonotypes with MiXCR, one entry per CDR3 protein. The table records some 550,000 distinct CDR3 sequences, 18% of them present only once. The source material was PBMCs from the stem cell graft donor, sampled from the stem cell graft. These receptors came from a human donor who donated a stem cell graft to a child with acute lymphoblastic leukemia.

Only a few counts were recorded for this clonotype. The V call is TRBV4-1, the J call TRBJ2-7; 11 nucleotides match TRBD2. J was trimmed by 4 bases and V by 2 bases; bases with no gene match: 4. The CDR3 spans 15 residues. The germline gives CDR1 MGHRA, CDR2 YSYEKL. This CDR3 reads CASSQHSGGGYEQYF. CDR3 in DNA: TGCGCCAGCAGCCAACATAGCGGGGGGGGTTACGAGCAGTACTTC.

The table lists this clonotype with a few counts. CDR3 protein: CASSSLLRSAQGAYGYTF. CDR3 in DNA: TGTGCCAGCAGTTCTCTCCTGAGGTCCGCTCAGGGAGCTTATGGCTACACCTTC. The gene calls are TRBV27 and TRBJ1-2, with D possibly matching TRBD1 (5 bases). V dropped 4 bases and J dropped 5 bases, with 26 bases sitting between them. The CDR3 is 18 residues long. Germline V lookup: CDR1 MNHEY, CDR2 SMNVEV (reference sequence).

This clonotype was observed a handful of times. This rearrangement joins TRBV12-3 or TRBV12-4 to TRBJ1-2, with D hard to call. V lost 3 bases, J lost 0 bases, and 17 bases lay in between. The CDR3 length is 17 residues. The CDR3 region has the DNA TGTGCCAGCAGTTTCTCGGTCAGCGCCCCTACTAACTATGGCTACACCTTC. It specifies CASSFSVSAPTNYGYTF.

Regarding this clonotype: A single base separates this from a much larger clone, so it may be a read error. The rearrangement joins TRBV20-1 to TRBJ2-1, with 7 bases lining up with TRBD1. Germline CDR1 DFQATT, CDR2 SNEGSKA (reference sequence). The CDR3 sequence is 13 residues long. CDR3 loop: CSVTGTALNEQIF. CDR3 nucleotide sequence: TGCAGTGTTACCGGGACAGCCCTAAATGAGCAGATCTTC.

This clonotype was found a few times. The chain recombines TRBV20-1 with TRBJ1-1; no definite D call. Trimming took off 5 bases at V and 8 bases at J, with 15 bases between the two ends. Germline V gene data show CDR1 as DFQATT and CDR2 as SNEGSKA (reference sequence). This CDR3 spans 12 amino acids. CDR3 sequence reads: CSALPRNGEAFF. The DNA of the CDR3 is TGCAGTGCTCTACCCCGTAACGGGGAAGCTTTCTTT.

This chain uses TRBV7-9 with TRBJ1-5, with D possibly TRBD1 on 5 matching bases. V lost 5 bases and J lost 1, with 12 bases in between. The germline CDR1 and CDR2 sequences are SEHNR and FQNEAQ (reference sequence). This CDR3 spans 15 amino acids. The CDR3 is CASSPSWDSNQPQHF. The CDR3, as DNA: TGTGCCAGCAGCCCTAGTTGGGACAGCAATCAGCCCCAGCATTTT.

This clonotype was picked up a small number of times. The chain's CDR3 is CASRLSEVFADTQYF. The CDR3, as DNA: TGTGCCAGCAGGCTGTCGGAGGTGTTCGCAGATACGCAGTATTTT. This chain uses TRBV6-1 with TRBJ2-3, with D possibly matching TRBD2 (5 bases). Trimming stripped 6 bases from V and 4 bases from J, with 17 bases between. Germline-derived CDR1 and CDR2 are MNHNS and SASEGT. The CDR3 extends over 15 amino acids.

Only a few counts were recorded for this clonotype. V is TRBV6-5 and J is TRBJ1-2; no firm D call. CDR1 MNHEY and CDR2 SVGAGI come from the germline V gene. Trimming took 2 bases from V and 6 from J, leaving 13 bases between them. This CDR3 has 14 amino acids. The CDR3 sequence is CASSYSGQADGYTF. CDR3 DNA sequence: TGTGCCAGCAGTTACAGTGGGCAGGCGGATGGCTACACCTTC.

The chain has TRBV15 and TRBJ1-1, with a tentative D call TRBD1 (6 bases). V shed 0 bases and J shed 4 bases, with 9 bases lying between them. In germline, CDR1 is LNHNV, CDR2 YYDKDF (reference sequence). The CDR3 has 14 amino acids. CDR3 in amino acids: CATSRDRGGTEAFF. CDR3 in DNA: TGTGCCACCAGCAGAGATAGGGGGGGCACTGAAGCTTTCTTT. The whole variable domain, remainder taken from reference TRBV15 and TRBJ1-1, is DAMVIQNPRYQVTQFGKPVTLSCSQTLNHNVMYWYQQKSSQAPKLLFHYYDKDFNNEADTPDNFQSRRPNTSFCFLDIRSPGLGDTAMYLCATSRDRGGTEAFFGQGTRLTVV.

V and J are TRBV25-1 and TRBJ2-4; D remains unclear. Trimming pared 9 bases from V and 4 bases from J, leaving 7 bases between. The CDR3 is 11 residues long. Germline V gene lookup returns CDR1 MGHDK and CDR2 SYGVNS. CDR3 residues: CASSWKNIQYF. CDR3 coding DNA: TGTGCCAGTTCCTGGAAAAACATTCAGTACTTC.

The chain couples TRBV5-5 to TRBJ1-1; 7 bases fit TRBD1. Germline V gene lookup returns CDR1 SGHKS and CDR2 YYEKEE (reference sequence). Unmatched junction bases numbered 8, after V lost 2 bases and J lost 1 base. The CDR3 is 16 residues long. The DNA for the CDR3 is TGTGCCAGCAGCTTTTCCAGGGGGAAAGGGAACACTGAAGCTTTCTTT. Protein sequence: CASSFSRGKGNTEAFF.

Only a few counts were recorded for this clonotype. This chain joins TRBV9 and TRBJ2-1; weak D call: TRBD2 (5 bases). Germline V gene sequence: CDR1 SGDLS, CDR2 YYNGEE. The length of the CDR3 is 13 residues. The V and J ends lost 0 bases and 8 bases respectively, with 9 bases between them. CDR3 sequence reads: CASSVGLAHEQFF. The CDR3 nucleotides are TGTGCCAGCAGCGTAGGTCTAGCCCATGAGCAGTTCTTC.

This clonotype appeared a few times. V usage is TRBV9 and J usage is TRBJ2-7, with 7 bases identical to TRBD2. V was pared by 7 bases and J by 0 bases, with 10 bases of the junction left unmatched. The CDR3 length is 15 residues. Per the germline V gene, CDR1 is SGDLS and CDR2 is YYNGEE. This CDR3 is CASGGDVSSSYEQYF. CDR3 nucleotides: TGTGCCAGCGGGGGGGACGTTTCGAGCTCCTACGAGCAGTACTTC.

V and J are TRBV29-1 and TRBJ1-5, with 9 bases aligning to TRBD1. Trimming at V came to 2 bases and at J to 5 bases, leaving 7 bases not matched to a gene. CDR1 and CDR2 from the germline V gene are SQVTM and ANQGSEA. The CDR3 extends over 15 amino acids. The CDR3 nucleotides are TGCAGCGTTGAATATCCCGGGACAGGGCATCAGCCCCAGCATTTT. It translates to CSVEYPGTGHQPQHF.

This clonotype was seen a few times. CDR3 amino acids: CAISGHWPGTGLLGTQYF. CDR3 bases: TGTGCCATCAGCGGCCACTGGCCCGGGACAGGGTTATTAGGGACCCAGTACTTC. The chain has TRBV10-3 and TRBJ2-5; 9 bases align to TRBD1. With 6 bases clipped from V and 7 bases from J, the junction kept 21 bases outside the gene matches. The CDR3 is 18 amino acids. The V gene's germline CDR1 is ENHRY and CDR2 SYGVKD.

This clonotype has at least ten counts. The chain carries TRBV5-5 and TRBJ2-1; 15 nucleotides match TRBD2. The CDR3 contains 15 residues. V lost 4 bases to trimming and J lost 7 bases; unmatched junction nucleotides: 3. Germline V gene lookup returns CDR1 SGHKS and CDR2 YYEKEE (reference sequence). CDR3 sequence (DNA): TGTGCCAGCAGCCCGGGACTAGCGGGAGGAAATGAGCAGTTCTTC. Its translation: CASSPGLAGGNEQFF.

This chain connects TRBV4-1 to TRBJ2-7; 11 bases align to TRBD2. Germline V gene data show CDR1 as MGHRA and CDR2 as YSYEKL. The length of the CDR3 is 16 residues. Trimming cost V 0 bases and J 6 bases; bases outside gene matches: 7. As DNA, the CDR3 is TGCGCCAGCAGCCAAGAAGAAGGTCTAGCGGGAGGCGAGCAGTACTTC. This codes for CASSQEEGLAGGEQYF.

This clonotype was seen a few times. The chain employs TRBV20-1 and TRBJ2-2; TRBD2 matches at 7 bases. J was trimmed by 1 base and V by 5 bases; bases with no gene match: 4. The germline V gene has CDR1 DFQATT and CDR2 SNEGSKA (reference sequence). The CDR3 is 14 amino acids. CDR3 sequence (DNA): TGCAGTGCTCGCCCTAGCGGGAACACCGGGGAGCTGTTTTTT. Translating gives CSARPSGNTGELFF.

This clonotype was seen only a few times. This chain connects TRBV4-1 to TRBJ2-1; the D is unclear. V was pared by 1 base and J by 5 bases, with 21 bases between. Germline values: CDR1 MGHRA, CDR2 YSYEKL. The CDR3 spans 18 residues. This CDR3 is CASSQGSARGMGNNEQFF. The CDR3 nucleotides read TGCGCCAGCAGCCAAGGGTCAGCTAGAGGTATGGGGAACAATGAGCAGTTCTTC.

The genes are TRBV5-4 and TRBJ2-7; D possibly corresponds to TRBD2 (6 bases). There are 14 residues in the CDR3. Trimming cost V 4 bases and J 2 bases, with 13 bases left between them. Per the germline V gene, CDR1 is SGHNT and CDR2 is YYREEE (reference sequence). CDR3 sequence: CASSAGTLPYEQYF. In DNA form, the CDR3 reads TGTGCCAGCAGCGCCGGGACTCTACCCTACGAGCAGTACTTC.

A few counts support this clonotype. The rearrangement links TRBV30 to TRBJ1-6; 10 nucleotides align to TRBD1. V trimming: 4 bases; J trimming: 8 bases; junction bases outside the gene matches: 5. The CDR3 consists of 14 residues. Germline values: CDR1 GTSNPN, CDR2 SVGIG (reference sequence). In nucleotides, the CDR3 is TGTGCCTGGAATTGGGACAGGGGTTATTCACCCCTCCACTTT. This codes for CAWNWDRGYSPLHF.

The genes are TRBV27 and TRBJ2-2; 12 bases match TRBD1. This CDR3 is 18 amino acids long. Per the germline V gene, CDR1 is MNHEY and CDR2 is SMNVEV (reference sequence). The trim removed 5 bases at V and 7 bases at J, leaving 14 bases unmatched. The CDR3 coding sequence is TGTGCCAGCAGTGCCTCCGGGACAGGGGGCGCGGTATACGGGGAGCTGTTTTTT. Translating it yields CASSASGTGGAVYGELFF.

The chain employs TRBV15 and TRBJ1-2; 7 bases map to TRBD1. V lost 0 bases to trimming and J lost 7 bases; unmatched junction nucleotides: 2. This CDR3 has 13 amino acids. CDR1 is LNHNV, CDR2 YYDKDF, per germline (reference sequence). The CDR3 sequence is CATSRDTGVGYTF. The CDR3 DNA reads TGTGCCACCAGCAGAGATACAGGGGTTGGCTACACCTTC.

The chain joins TRBV7-9 to TRBJ1-5; no reliable D call. CDR1 and CDR2 (germline): SEHNR, FQNEAQ (reference sequence). Trimming pared 3 bases from V and 2 bases from J, leaving 11 bases between. The CDR3 is 15 residues long. CDR3 residues: CASSLGRMGNQPQHF. In nucleotides, the CDR3 is TGTGCCAGCAGCTTGGGGAGAATGGGCAATCAGCCCCAGCATTTT.

The J gene is TRBJ2-1, the V gene TRBV29-1; TRBD2 matches 9 bases. This CDR3 is 15 amino acids long. With V trimmed by 4 bases and J by 6 bases, 10 bases remained unmatched. Germline loops: CDR1 SQVTM, CDR2 ANQGSEA. The CDR3 reads CSVGVAGVFSNEQFF. In nucleotides, the CDR3 is TGCAGCGTTGGGGTAGCGGGAGTTTTTTCCAATGAGCAGTTCTTC.

A few counts support this clonotype. V is TRBV18 and J is TRBJ2-1; perhaps TRBD1 as D (6 bases). Germline V gives CDR1 KGHSH, CDR2 LQKENI. CDR3 size: 14 residues. The V gene lost 6 bases and the J gene lost 4 bases, with 13 bases spanning the gap. The chain's CDR3 is CASSPGQHYNEQFF. CDR3 sequence (DNA): TGTGCCAGCTCGCCCGGACAGCATTACAATGAGCAGTTCTTC.

This clonotype was observed a few times. The chain links TRBV5-1 to TRBJ1-1; TRBD1 might be the D (5 bases). The CDR3 runs to 16 residues. With 0 bases removed from V and 0 bases from J, the gap between germline ends came to 12 bases. Germline lookup yields CDR1 SGHRS and CDR2 YFSETQ. The CDR3: CASSLGRGLLNTEAFF. The CDR3 nucleotides are TGCGCCAGCAGCTTGGGGAGGGGACTCTTGAACACTGAAGCTTTCTTT.